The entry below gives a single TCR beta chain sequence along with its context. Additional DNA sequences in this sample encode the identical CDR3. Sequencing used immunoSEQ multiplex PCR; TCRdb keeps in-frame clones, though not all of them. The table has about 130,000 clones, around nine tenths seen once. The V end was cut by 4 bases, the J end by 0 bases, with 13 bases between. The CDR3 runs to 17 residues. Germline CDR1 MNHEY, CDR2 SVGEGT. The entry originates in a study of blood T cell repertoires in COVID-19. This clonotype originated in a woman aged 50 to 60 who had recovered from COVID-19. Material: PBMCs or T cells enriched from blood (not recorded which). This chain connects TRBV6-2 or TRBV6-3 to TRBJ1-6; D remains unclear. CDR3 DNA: TGTGCCAGCAGTTCCACTTCACTGAGCTCCTATAATTCACCCCTCCACTTT. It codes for CASSSTSLSSYNSPLHF.